This TCR beta chain was sequenced during a study of T cell responses to AZD1222 COVID-19 vaccine. Assay: immunoSEQ multiplex PCR; the TCRdb copy retains only in-frame clones and omits some. The data hold about 140,000 clones, with approximately 90% observed a single time. The CDR3 spans 17 residues. V was shortened by 5 bases and J by 2 bases, with 19 bases between the two germline ends. Germline lookup yields CDR1 SGHTA and CDR2 FQGNSA. The sample here was peripheral blood, taken 28 days after the second AZD1222 dose. The receptor's source is an adult who received the AZD1222 COVID-19 vaccine. The V call is TRBV7-2, the J call TRBJ1-3, with a weak D call TRBD1 (5 bases). CDR3 DNA sequence: TGTGCCAGCAGCCTCCTCATACGACGGGGCACTGGAAACACCATATATTTT. Translating it yields CASSLLIRRGTGNTIYF. The full variable domain, with the rest looked up from reference TRBV7-2 and TRBJ1-3, is GAGVSQSPSNKVTEKGKDVELRCDPISGHTALYWYRQSLGQGLEFLIYFQGNSAPDKSGLPSDRFSAERTGGSVSTLTIQRTQQEDSAVYLCASSLLIRRGTGNTIYFGEGSWLTVV.